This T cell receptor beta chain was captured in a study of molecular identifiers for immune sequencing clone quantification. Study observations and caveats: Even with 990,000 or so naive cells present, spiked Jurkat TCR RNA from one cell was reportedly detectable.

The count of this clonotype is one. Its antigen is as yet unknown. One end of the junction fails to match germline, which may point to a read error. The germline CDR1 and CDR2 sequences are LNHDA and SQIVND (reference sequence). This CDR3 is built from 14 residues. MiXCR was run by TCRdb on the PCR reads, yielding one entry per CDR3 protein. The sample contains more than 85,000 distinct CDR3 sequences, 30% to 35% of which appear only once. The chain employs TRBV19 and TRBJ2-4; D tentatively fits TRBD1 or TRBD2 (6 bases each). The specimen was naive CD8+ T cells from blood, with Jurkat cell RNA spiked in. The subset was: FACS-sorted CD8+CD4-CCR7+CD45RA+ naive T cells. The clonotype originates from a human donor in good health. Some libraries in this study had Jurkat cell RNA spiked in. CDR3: CASSGGTPKSIQYF. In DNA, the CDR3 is TGTGCCAGTAGTGGCGGGACACCCAAAAGCATTCAGTACTTC.